This TCR beta chain was recorded in a study of T cell changes during pregnancy in multiple sclerosis. Method: immunoSEQ multiplex PCR; TCRdb's copy keeps in-frame clones and lacks some. This sample yields approximately 70,000 clones, of which 85% to 95% are seen a single time; approximately 0.15% belongs to the top ten. This CDR3 comprises 13 residues. Unmatched junction bases numbered 7, after V lost 8 bases and J lost 5 bases. From germline, CDR1 is LNHDA and CDR2 SQIVND (reference sequence). V gene TRBV19 combines with J gene TRBJ2-5; TRBD2 matches at 8 bases. The specimen was CD4+ T cells from peripheral blood mononuclear cells, collected after pregnancy. The clonotype originates from a female donor with multiple sclerosis, enrolled in a pregnancy study. CDR3 residues: CASGGGLGETQYF. Here the CDR3 DNA reads TGTGCCAGTGGGGGGGGACTAGGTGAGACCCAGTACTTC.